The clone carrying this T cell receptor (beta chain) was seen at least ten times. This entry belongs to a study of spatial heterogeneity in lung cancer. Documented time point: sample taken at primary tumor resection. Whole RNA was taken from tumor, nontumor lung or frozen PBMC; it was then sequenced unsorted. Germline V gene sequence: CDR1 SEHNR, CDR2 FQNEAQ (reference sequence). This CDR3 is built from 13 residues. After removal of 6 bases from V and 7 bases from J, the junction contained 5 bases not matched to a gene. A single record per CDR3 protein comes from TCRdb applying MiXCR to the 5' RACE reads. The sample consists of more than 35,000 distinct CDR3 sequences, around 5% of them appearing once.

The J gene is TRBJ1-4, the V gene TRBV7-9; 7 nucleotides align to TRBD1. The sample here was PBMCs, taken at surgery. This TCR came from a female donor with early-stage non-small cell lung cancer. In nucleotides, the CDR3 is TGTGCCAGCAGGGGGGACAGCGGTGAAAAACTGTTTTTT. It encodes CASRGDSGEKLFF.